This T cell receptor (beta chain) was documented in a study of T cells in Graves' hyperthyroidism and ophthalmopathy. Across the whole study: Blood from the periphery was taken at initial diagnosis, before any treatment.

Authors of the study amplified TCR beta CDR3 regions from RNA transcripts. TCR CDR3 regions were first amplified by RT-PCR with HTBI primers. TCRdb passed the multiplex PCR reads through MiXCR, listing each CDR3 protein once. Of about 460,000 distinct CDR3 sequences in the sample, less than 25% are singletons; the top ten hold under 55%. A word on this clonotype: Its specificity is unknown.

General study results and limits: The model foresaw ophthalmopathy a median about 6.1 months prior to onset.

The sequenced sample was blood. The receptor was derived from a woman aged 70-85 years with Graves' ophthalmopathy.

CDR3 region: CASTNRVTNEKLFF. The CDR3 region has the DNA TGTGCCAGCACCAACAGGGTAACTAATGAAAAACTGTTTTTT. This chain connects TRBV13 to TRBJ1-4; D might be TRBD1 (6 bases). The length of the CDR3 is 14 residues. Trimming took 7 bases from V and 1 from J, leaving 10 bases between them. The germline V gene has CDR1 PRHDT and CDR2 FYEKMQ (reference sequence).